This T cell receptor beta chain was documented in a study of CD8 T cells in Susac syndrome. The CDR3 sequence is 13 residues long. The V end lost 3 bases, the J end lost 3 bases, and 9 bases lay between the germline ends. CDR1 and CDR2 from the germline V gene are SEHNR and FQNEAQ (reference sequence). TCR beta from blood CD8+ and CD4+ T cells was sequenced. Isolation of CD8+ and CD4+ T cells was performed negatively, whereas enrichment of TEMRA cells was done by FACS. With random hexamers, reverse transcription was performed on about 0.5 to 1 ug of RNA. TCRdb independently ran MiXCR on the immunoSEQ multiplex PCR reads; one entry per CDR3 protein. The data show about 120,000 distinct CDR3 sequences, with about 95% seen just once and about 0.089% held by the top ten.

The sample was CD4+ T cells from PBMCs. This receptor was obtained from a human donor in good health. V and J are TRBV7-9 and TRBJ2-7; no reliable D call. In nucleotides, the CDR3 is TGTGCCAGCAGCTTCCCCACCGGCTACGAGCAGTACTTC. It yields the protein CASSFPTGYEQYF.